The 9 T cell receptor beta chains below all came from one sample that was sequenced in a study of blood T cells in healthy people across ages. The second PCR ran roughly 7 to 12 cycles with a sample-barcoded 5' primer and J-beta primers. TCRdb re-called the 5' RACE reads with MiXCR, one entry per CDR3 protein. The sample carries around 1.5 million distinct CDR3 sequences, approximately 40% recorded once. The source material was blood. The receptors derive from a woman aged 18-35 years in good health.

The CDR3 DNA sequence: TGTGCCAGCAGCACGACAGGGGGACCCCCTTACGAGCAGTACTTC. Translated, it gives CASSTTGGPPYEQYF. The chain combines TRBV7-9 with TRBJ2-7, with 9 bases lining up with TRBD1. Per the germline V gene, CDR1 is SEHNR and CDR2 is FQNEAQ (reference sequence). The CDR3 spans 15 residues. J gave up 4 bases and V 5 bases, and 9 bases lay outside the gene matches.

The chain carries TRBV10-3 and TRBJ2-1; 10 nucleotides line up with TRBD2. Per germline, CDR1 ENHRY and CDR2 SYGVKD. The CDR3 consists of 17 residues. Trimming at V came to 0 bases and at J to 8 bases, leaving 10 bases not matched to a gene. The CDR3 region is CAISESMTGTSDHEQFF. The DNA for the CDR3 is TGTGCCATCAGTGAGTCGATGACCGGGACTAGCGACCATGAGCAGTTCTTC.

The J gene is TRBJ2-1, the V gene TRBV5-1; 12 bases agree with TRBD1. Trimming took 0 bases from V and 5 from J; bases not matched to a gene: 6. The CDR3 length is 17 residues. Germline V gives CDR1 SGHRS, CDR2 YFSETQ. As DNA, the CDR3 is TGCGCCAGCAGCTTGGGGATGGGACAGGGGGCCCACAATGAGCAGTTCTTC. Its protein is CASSLGMGQGAHNEQFF.

The CDR3 DNA is TGCAGCGTTGCGGAACACGGCTCCTACGAGCAGTACTTC. Residues: CSVAEHGSYEQYF. The rearrangement uses TRBV29-1 and TRBJ2-7; D gene unclear. Trimming pared 4 bases from V and 0 bases from J, leaving 10 bases between. The CDR3 spans 13 residues. Germline V gene sequence: CDR1 SQVTM, CDR2 ANQGSEA.

This clonotype was picked up a small number of times. The chain couples TRBV29-1 to TRBJ2-3; 12 positions match TRBD2. Germline trimming cut 1 base from V and 0 bases from J; bases unmatched to any gene: 11. Germline V gives CDR1 SQVTM, CDR2 ANQGSEA. The CDR3 extends over 19 amino acids. In DNA form, the CDR3 reads TGCAGCGTTGAAGCGACTAGCGGGAGTTTAAGGTGGAGCACAGATACGCAGTATTTT. It codes for CSVEATSGSLRWSTDTQYF.

This clonotype was seen once. This chain uses TRBV10-3 with TRBJ1-1; D not resolved. Germline V gene data show CDR1 as ENHRY and CDR2 as SYGVKD. Trimming removed 10 bases at V and 2 bases at J, with 14 bases between. This CDR3 is built from 13 residues. CDR3 loop: CATIIQENTEAFF. Here the CDR3 DNA reads TGTGCCACCATTATCCAGGAAAACACTGAAGCTTTCTTT.

The chain combines TRBV7-2 with TRBJ2-3; 11 nucleotides match TRBD2. Looked up from germline, CDR1 is SGHTA and CDR2 is FQGNSA. V lost 1 base to trimming and J lost 5 bases; unmatched junction nucleotides: 5. This CDR3 spans 16 amino acids. The chain's CDR3 is CASSLGTSGGIDTQYF. CDR3 nucleotides: TGTGCCAGCAGCTTAGGCACTAGCGGGGGTATAGATACGCAGTATTTT.

There are a few counts of this clonotype. The chain is built from TRBV7-2 and TRBJ1-1; D remains unclear. Between the trimmed V and J ends, which lost 0 bases and 5 bases, there was a span of 13 bases. This CDR3 contains 15 residues. CDR1 is SGHTA, CDR2 FQGNSA, per germline. CDR3 nucleotides: TGTGCCAGCAGCTTAGCCGGCAGTGTCTCGACTGAAGCTTTCTTT. Translating gives CASSLAGSVSTEAFF.

The chain combines TRBV6-5 with TRBJ2-5; TRBD2 is a possible D gene (7 bases). The germline gives CDR1 MNHEY, CDR2 SVGAGI. The CDR3 is made up of 14 amino acids. V was pared by 7 bases and J by 5 bases, with 17 bases between. In DNA form, the CDR3 reads TGTGCCAGCAAATCCCTGGGCGGGGGCGAGACCCAGTACTTC. It translates to CASKSLGGGETQYF.